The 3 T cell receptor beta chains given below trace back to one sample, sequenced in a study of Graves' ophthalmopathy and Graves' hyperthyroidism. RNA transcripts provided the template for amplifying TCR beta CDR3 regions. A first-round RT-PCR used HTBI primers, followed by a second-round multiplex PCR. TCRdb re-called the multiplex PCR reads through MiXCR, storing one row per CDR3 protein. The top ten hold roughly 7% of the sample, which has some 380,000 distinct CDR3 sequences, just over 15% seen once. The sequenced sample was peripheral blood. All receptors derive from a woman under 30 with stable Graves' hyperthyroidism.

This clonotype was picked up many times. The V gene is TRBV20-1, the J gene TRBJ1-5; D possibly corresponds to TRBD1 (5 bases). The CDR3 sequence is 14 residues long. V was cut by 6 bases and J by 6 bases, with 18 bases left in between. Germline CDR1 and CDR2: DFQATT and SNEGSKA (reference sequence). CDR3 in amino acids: CSASGAPSGQPQHF. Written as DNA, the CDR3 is TGCAGTGCGAGTGGGGCACCGTCGGGTCAGCCCCAGCATTTT.

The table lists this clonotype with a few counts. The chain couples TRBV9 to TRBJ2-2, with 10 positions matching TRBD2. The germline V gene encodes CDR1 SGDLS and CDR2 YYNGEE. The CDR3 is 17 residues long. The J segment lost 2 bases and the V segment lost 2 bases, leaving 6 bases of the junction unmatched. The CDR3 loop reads CASSVTSGGDNTGELFF. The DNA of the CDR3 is TGTGCCAGCAGCGTCACCAGCGGGGGGGATAACACCGGGGAGCTGTTTTTT.

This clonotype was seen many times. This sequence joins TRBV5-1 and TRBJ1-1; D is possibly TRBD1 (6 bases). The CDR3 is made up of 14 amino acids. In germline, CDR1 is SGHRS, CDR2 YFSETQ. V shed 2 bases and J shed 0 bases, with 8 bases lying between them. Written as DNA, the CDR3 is TGCGCCAGCAGCTTAGGGGACATGAACACTGAAGCTTTCTTT. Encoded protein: CASSLGDMNTEAFF.